Each of the 22 T cell receptor beta chains below was sequenced from the same sample in a study of tumor-infiltrating lymphocytes in primary liver carcinoma. For blood RNA, unsorted whole blood served as the source, and germline DNA was extracted too. The researchers produced TCR beta cDNA from around 500 ng total RNA with a constant-region primer. For TCR beta, libraries were produced by three nested multiplex PCR rounds using slightly modified ARM-PCR. The study ran its first two PCR rounds for approximately 10 cycles each, using TRBV1-TRBV30 forward primers and a C-beta reverse primer. TCRdb fed the multiplex PCR reads into MiXCR, producing one record per CDR3 protein. Of fewer than 350,000 distinct CDR3 sequences in the sample, about 60% were seen once. Sequencing was done on a sample of peripheral blood. These TCRs come from a man aged 40-49 years with primary liver carcinoma and hepatitis B virus infection.

As for this clonotype: A much larger clone differs by one base, so this may be a read error. This chain's CDR3 is CASSQDPGTYEQYF. Here the CDR3 DNA reads TGCGCCAGCAGCCAAGATCCGGGGACTTACGAGCAGTACTTC. The V and J genes are TRBV4-3 and TRBJ2-7; a possible D gene is TRBD2 (6 bases). Between the trimmed V and J ends, which lost 0 bases and 4 bases, there was a span of 10 bases. CDR3 size: 14 residues. Germline CDR1 LGHNA, CDR2 YSLEER.

As regards this clonotype: Given a much more abundant clone one base away, this may be a read error. V gene TRBV12-3 or TRBV12-4 combines with J gene TRBJ1-1; D possibly corresponds to TRBD1 (5 bases). This CDR3 contains 13 residues. This CDR3 is CASTLGVVTEAFF. CDR3 bases: TGTGCCAGCACTTTAGGGGTTGTCACTGAAGCTTTCTTT.

Written as DNA, the CDR3 is TGTGCCACCCTGGTGGCGGGAGCTGCCCCCAATGAGCAGTTCTTC. It encodes CATLVAGAAPNEQFF. The V and J genes are TRBV19 and TRBJ2-1; 7 nucleotides line up with TRBD2. The CDR3 totals 15 residues. Germline-derived CDR1 and CDR2 are LNHDA and SQIVND (reference sequence). The junction had 15 bases not matched to a gene; V was cut back by 10 bases and J by 6 bases.

In regard to this clonotype: At one end, the junction sequence differs from germline, possibly due to a read error. The gene calls are TRBV11-2 and TRBJ2-7, with D maybe TRBD1 (5 bases). Germline lookup yields CDR1 SGHAT and CDR2 FQNNGV. The CDR3 sequence is 12 residues long. CDR3 residues: CASSRQGYVQYF. For the CDR3, the DNA is TGTGCCAGCAGCCGCCAGGGCTACGTGCAGTACTTC.

The chain combines TRBV7-9 with TRBJ1-1; D gene unclear. The CDR3 runs to 14 residues. V gave up 5 bases and J gave up 5 bases, with 15 bases separating them. Looked up from germline, CDR1 is SEHNR and CDR2 is FQNEAQ (reference sequence). The CDR3 protein is CASSPLDFTTEAFF. For the CDR3, the DNA is TGTGCCAGCAGCCCCCTCGACTTCACGACTGAAGCTTTCTTT. The full variable domain, its missing parts supplied by reference TRBV7-9 and TRBJ1-1, is DTGVSQNPRHKITKRGQNVTFRCDPISEHNRLYWYRQTLGQGPEFLTYFQNEAQLEKSRLLSDRFSAERPKGSFSTLEIQRTEQGDSAMYLCASSPLDFTTEAFFGQGTRLTVV.

As to this clonotype: Since no conserved phenylalanine or tryptophan closes the CDR3, a read error is the likely cause. The rearrangement joins TRBV6-5 to TRBJ1-2; D gene uncertain. The CDR3 contains 12 residues. Germline V CDR1 and CDR2: MNHEY, SVGAGI. Trimming removed 4 bases at V and 9 bases at J, with 12 bases between. The CDR3 region is CASSSRFGSYTL. The CDR3 coding sequence is TGTGCCAGCAGTTCCCGTTTTGGAAGCTACACCTTA.

This clonotype was recorded many times. This rearrangement joins TRBV28 to TRBJ1-2, with TRBD1 matching 12 bases. CDR1 is MDHEN, CDR2 SYDVKM, per germline. V lost 5 bases to trimming and J lost 4 bases; unmatched junction nucleotides: 5. The CDR3 has 15 amino acids. The CDR3 loop reads CASSPGTGGSYGYTF. For the CDR3, the DNA is TGTGCCAGCAGTCCTGGGACAGGGGGCTCCTATGGCTACACCTTC.

This clonotype was recorded many times. The rearrangement uses TRBV29-1 and TRBJ2-2; 11 bases line up with TRBD1. The CDR3 has 15 amino acids. Trimming removed 7 bases from V and 5 bases from J; junction bases left unmatched: 9. Germline V gives CDR1 SQVTM, CDR2 ANQGSEA. CDR3 residues: CSASHGTGGTGELFF. For the CDR3, the DNA is TGCAGCGCTTCCCATGGGACAGGGGGGACCGGGGAGCTGTTTTTT.

To note about this clonotype: Since a much larger clone is just one base distant, this may be a read error. This chain connects TRBV29-1 to TRBJ2-7; D unresolved. Germline V gene lookup returns CDR1 SQVTM and CDR2 ANQGSEA. This CDR3 is 11 amino acids long. CDR3 sequence: CSVAGARERYF. In DNA, the CDR3 is TGCAGCGTTGCGGGCGCCCGCGAGCGGTACTTC.

The rearrangement joins TRBV5-6 to TRBJ2-7; possibly TRBD2 for D (6 bases). Germline V gene data show CDR1 as SGHDT and CDR2 as YYEEEE. This CDR3 has 11 residues. Between the trimmed V and J ends, which lost 10 bases and 6 bases, there was a span of 14 bases. CDR3 sequence: CACRGWGEQYF. In DNA, the CDR3 is TGTGCCTGCCGGGGGTGGGGCGAGCAGTACTTC.

This clonotype was counted between two and nine times. The CDR3 loop is CASSFEGVREYQETQYF. CDR3 DNA sequence: TGTGCCAGCAGCTTTGAGGGGGTCAGGGAGTACCAAGAGACCCAGTACTTC. The chain couples TRBV5-8 to TRBJ2-5; tentative D call: TRBD1 (6 bases). Trimming took 2 bases from V and 0 from J, leaving 17 bases between them. This CDR3 has 17 amino acids. Germline values: CDR1 SGHTS, CDR2 YDEGEE.

This clonotype came up once. Mismatch with germline at one junction end may stem from a read error. The rearrangement joins TRBV14 to TRBJ1-2, with 9 bases identical to TRBD1. CDR1 and CDR2 from the germline V gene are SGHDN and FVKESK. The CDR3 extends over 15 amino acids. CDR3 sequence (DNA): TGTACCAGCAGCCCCTCCGGGACAGGGTTCTATGGCTACACCTTC. It is translated as CTSSPSGTGFYGYTF.

This clonotype was found once. This chain links TRBV6-5 with TRBJ2-7; D might be TRBD1 (6 bases). The germline V gene encodes CDR1 MNHEY and CDR2 SVGAGI. V was trimmed by 6 bases and J by 4 bases, leaving 13 bases between them. The CDR3 sequence is 13 residues long. CDR3 amino acids: CASRGAGGYEQYF. The CDR3 region has the DNA TGTGCCAGCAGGGGGGCAGGCGGGTACGAGCAGTACTTC.

This clonotype occurred many times. V is TRBV6-5 and J is TRBJ1-1; 11 nucleotides line up with TRBD1. CDR1 and CDR2 (germline): MNHEY, SVGAGI. V lost 6 bases to trimming and J lost 7 bases; unmatched junction nucleotides: 10. The CDR3 runs 15 residues. CDR3: CASRPDRGRTVEAFF. CDR3 DNA sequence: TGTGCCAGCAGACCGGACAGGGGGCGAACAGTTGAAGCTTTCTTT.

This clonotype came up a few times. J is TRBJ1-3 and V is TRBV11-1, with D possibly TRBD1 on 6 matching bases. CDR1 is SGHAT, CDR2 FQDESV, per germline (reference sequence). The CDR3 extends over 14 amino acids. V lost 2 bases, J lost 8 bases, and 13 bases lay in between. The CDR3 loop reads CASSLLGTSDTIYF. Here the CDR3 DNA reads TGTGCCAGCAGCTTACTCGGGACATCAGACACCATATATTTT.

A few counts support this clonotype. The chain is built from TRBV14 and TRBJ2-3, with 7 positions matching TRBD2. Losses at the gene ends were 0 bases for V and 7 bases for J; bases not matched to a gene: 16. This CDR3 has 18 residues. Germline-derived CDR1 and CDR2 are SGHDN and FVKESK. CDR3 region: CASSQEFEDGRLINTQYF. CDR3 sequence (DNA): TGTGCCAGCAGCCAAGAATTTGAAGACGGGAGGCTCATTAATACGCAGTATTTT.

The chain carries TRBV7-3 and TRBJ2-2; maybe TRBD2 (6 bases). CDR1 and CDR2 from the germline V gene are SGHTA and FQGTGA. The CDR3 sequence is 14 residues long. V lost 5 bases and J 10 bases, leaving 17 bases between the germline ends. This chain's CDR3 is CASSPGLPPAELFF. CDR3 nucleotides: TGTGCCAGCAGCCCTGGACTACCCCCCGCGGAGCTGTTTTTT.

This clonotype was recorded many times. The chain joins TRBV29-1 to TRBJ2-7; D may be TRBD1 (5 bases). V was clipped by 4 bases and J by 3 bases, with 7 bases between them. The CDR3 extends over 11 amino acids. CDR1 SQVTM and CDR2 ANQGSEA come from the germline V gene. The DNA for the CDR3 is TGCAGCGTTGGGACACGCTACGAGCAGTACTTC. Translated, it gives CSVGTRYEQYF.

This rearrangement joins TRBV5-4 to TRBJ2-5; D is undetermined. V was pared by 7 bases and J by 7 bases, with 26 bases between. The germline gives CDR1 SGHNT, CDR2 YYREEE (reference sequence). CDR3 size: 16 residues. The CDR3 DNA sequence: TGTGCCAGCCGTATGAGCATAACGGACCCTTTATGGACCCAGTACTTC. This codes for CASRMSITDPLWTQYF.

This clonotype occurred a few times. A much larger clone sits a single nucleotide away, making a read error possible. CDR3 bases: TGCAGCGTTGAAGATGAGGGCAGGGGGTCGGGAGATACGCAGTATTTT. This encodes CSVEDEGRGSGDTQYF. The gene calls are TRBV29-1 and TRBJ2-3; 7 nucleotides align to TRBD1. CDR3 size: 16 residues. Germline V gene lookup returns CDR1 SQVTM and CDR2 ANQGSEA. The trim removed 0 bases at V and 5 bases at J, leaving 11 bases unmatched.

Remarks on this clonotype: A junction boundary mismatches the germline segment, possibly from a read error. The CDR3 bases are TGTGCCAGCAGCTTCGACAGGGCTCGCACCGGGGAGCTGTGTTTT. This gives the protein CASSFDRARTGELCF. V usage is TRBV5-4 and J usage is TRBJ2-2, with 7 bases that match TRBD1. This CDR3 contains 15 residues. Per germline, CDR1 SGHNT and CDR2 YYREEE (reference sequence).

This clonotype was picked up a small number of times. The chain couples TRBV5-5 to TRBJ2-5; 9 nucleotides match TRBD2. The trim removed 2 bases at V and 3 bases at J, leaving 5 bases unmatched. The CDR3 runs 15 residues. CDR1 SGHKS and CDR2 YYEKEE come from the germline V gene (reference sequence). The DNA of the CDR3 is TGTGCCAGCAGCTTAGGCGGGAGGGCCGAAGAGACCCAGTACTTC. This sequence encodes CASSLGGRAEETQYF.